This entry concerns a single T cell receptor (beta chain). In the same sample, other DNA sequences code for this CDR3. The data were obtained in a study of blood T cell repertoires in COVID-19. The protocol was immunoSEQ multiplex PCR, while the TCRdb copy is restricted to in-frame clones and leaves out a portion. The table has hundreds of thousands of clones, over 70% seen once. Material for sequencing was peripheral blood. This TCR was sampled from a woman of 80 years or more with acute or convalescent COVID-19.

CDR3 protein: CASSFGGYEQYF. CDR3 nucleotide sequence: TGCGCCAGCAGCTTTGGGGGGTACGAGCAGTACTTC. This chain joins TRBV5-1 and TRBJ2-7; a possible D gene is TRBD2 (6 bases). The V gene's germline CDR1 is SGHRS and CDR2 YFSETQ. V was shortened by 2 bases and J by 4 bases, with 7 bases between the two germline ends. The CDR3 loop spans 12 amino acids.